A selection of T cell receptor beta chains follows, all from one sample in a study of shared clonotypes between healthy human individuals. The protocol was immunoSEQ multiplex PCR, while the TCRdb copy is restricted to in-frame clones and leaves out a portion. Among about 1.9 million clones listed, 93% were seen once. The sequencing input was naive CD8+ T cells from PBMCs. The receptors originated from a man aged 18 to 30 in good health. Some clones in this sample may be carry-over from other donors' samples. Each CDR3 is given with its conserved first and last residue. The D gene is left open where the match is weak. Size values are once, few and many counts, or a class for expanded clones, and some rows have none.

d_call	clone_size	v_call	j_call	cdr3_nt	cdr3_aa
-	-	TRBV10-3	TRBJ1-3	TGTGCCATCAGTGATCGAGGGAACTCTGGAAACACCATATATTTT	CAISDRGNSGNTIYF
-	-	TRBV29-1	TRBJ1-2	TGCAGCGTTGACAGCGGAAGCTATGGCTACACCTTC	CSVDSGSYGYTF
-	-	TRBV10-3	TRBJ2-7	TGTGCCATCAGTGGGGGGGTTGGACAGCCCTACGAGCAGTACTTC	CAISGGVGQPYEQYF
TRBD1	-	TRBV10-3	TRBJ2-7	TGTGCCATCAGTGAGTCGGGACAGAGCTCCTACGAGCAGTACTTC	CAISESGQSSYEQYF
-	-	TRBV25-1	TRBJ1-4	TGTGCCAGCAGTGAAGACGGATATACAACTAATGAAAAACTGTTTTTT	CASSEDGYTTNEKLFF
-	-	TRBV28	TRBJ2-7	TGTGCCAGCAGTTTAACAAGGATGTTTGGATCCGAGCAGTACTTC	CASSLTRMFGSEQYF
-	-	TRBV7-3	TRBJ2-1	TGTGCCAGCAGCTCCTTCGGTGGGGATGAGCAGTTCTTC	CASSSFGGDEQFF
-	-	TRBV7-9	TRBJ2-7	TGTGCCAGCAGCTTAGGCGGCCGCGAGCAGTACTTC	CASSLGGREQYF
TRBD2	-	TRBV6-6	TRBJ2-1	TGTGCCAGCAGTTATTTGAAAGGACTAGCGGGAAGTGAGCAGTTCTTC	CASSYLKGLAGSEQFF
TRBD1	-	TRBV13	TRBJ2-1	TGTGCCAGCAGCGGGACCGGGACAGGGCTAAATGAGCAGTTCTTC	CASSGTGTGLNEQFF
-	once	TRBV30	TRBJ1-1	TGTGCCTGGAGTAGGAGCTATGAAGCTTTCTTT	CAWSRSYEAFF
-	few	TRBV5-6	TRBJ2-1	TGTGCCAGCACCCAGGGGCAGGGGCAGTTCTTC	CASTQGQGQFF
-	-	TRBV5-1	TRBJ2-5	TGCGCCAGCAGCCCCGCGGTCGGGCATCGGAGAGAGACCCAGTACTTC	CASSPAVGHRRETQYF
-	-	TRBV4-3	TRBJ1-4	TGCGCCAGCAGCCAAGATCACCCAGGGGCAACTAATGAAAAACTGTTTTTT	CASSQDHPGATNEKLFF
-	-	TRBV28	TRBJ1-4	TGTGCCAGCAGACCGAACAGGGAGCCTAATGAAAAACTGTTTTTT	CASRPNREPNEKLFF
-	-	TRBV6-1	TRBJ2-3	TGTGCCAGCAGACGGACTTTCACAGATACGCAGTATTTT	CASRRTFTDTQYF
-	-	TRBV2	TRBJ2-7	TGTGCCAGCCAACTGGGCTTCTACGAGCAGTACTTC	CASQLGFYEQYF
-	-	TRBV11-2	TRBJ2-7	TGTGCCAGCAGCTTAAACTTGGGAACAGAAACTTATTACTACGAGCAGTACTTC	CASSLNLGTETYYYEQYF
TRBD1	-	TRBV15	TRBJ1-1	TGTGCCACCAGCCGACATAGGGGGCGAAACACTGAAGCTTTCTTT	CATSRHRGRNTEAFF
-	-	TRBV5-6	TRBJ1-5	TGTGCCAGCAGCTTGGCCAAGTCGTATAGCAATCAGCCCCAGCATTTT	CASSLAKSYSNQPQHF
TRBD2	-	TRBV10-3	TRBJ2-7	TGTGCCTTCAGCCCCACCACAGCGGGGTACGAGCAGTACTTC	CAFSPTTAGYEQYF
TRBD1	-	TRBV7-9	TRBJ1-2	TGTGCCAGCAGCTCCCGGGACAGGGTCCACTATGGCTACACCTTC	CASSSRDRVHYGYTF
TRBD1	-	TRBV27	TRBJ2-3	TGTGCCAGCAGTCAACTCGCCAGGGGGCTAACAGATACGCAGTATTTT	CASSQLARGLTDTQYF
TRBD2	-	TRBV29-1	TRBJ2-1	TGCAGCGTTGACCCACTAGCGGACAATGAGCAGTTCTTC	CSVDPLADNEQFF
-	-	TRBV19	TRBJ1-5	TGTGCCAGTAGTGGTCAGGTGTGGCCAGCTAATCAGCCCCAGCATTTT	CASSGQVWPANQPQHF
TRBD1	-	TRBV19	TRBJ1-2	TGTGCCAGTAAAAGGGGGCGCCTAGGCTATGGCTACACCTTC	CASKRGRLGYGYTF
TRBD1	few	TRBV7-9	TRBJ1-2	TGTGCCAGCAGCTCCGGGACAGGGGAAGCGAGGGGCTACACCTTC	CASSSGTGEARGYTF
-	-	TRBV21-1	TRBJ2-5	TGTGCCAGCAGCAAAGTAAGAACAGCGACCACAGAGACCCAGTACTTC	CASSKVRTATTETQYF
TRBD2	-	TRBV5-4	TRBJ2-1	TGTGCCAGCAGCGCCGGACTAGCGGGAGTCCTTTCCCATGAGCAGTTCTTC	CASSAGLAGVLSHEQFF
-	-	TRBV7-9	TRBJ2-2	TGTGCCAGCAGCCACGTGGACAGTCTCGGGGAGCTGTTTTTT	CASSHVDSLGELFF
-	-	TRBV27	TRBJ2-6	TGTGCCAGCAGTACCCACTCTGGGGCCAACGTCCTGACTTTC	CASSTHSGANVLTF
-	-	TRBV19	TRBJ2-7	TGTGCCAGTAGTATGAGGGCAGCCTACACCGAGCAGTACTTC	CASSMRAAYTEQYF
-	-	TRBV14	TRBJ1-3	TGTGCCAGCAGCCCAGGACTCTCTGGAAACACCATATATTTT	CASSPGLSGNTIYF
TRBD1	-	TRBV27	TRBJ1-5	TGTGCCAGCAGTCCATACGGGACAGGGGCGAATCAGCCCCAGCATTTT	CASSPYGTGANQPQHF
-	-	TRBV14	TRBJ2-7	TGTGCCAGCAGCATAGGACGTGGGCTCTACGAGCAGTACTTC	CASSIGRGLYEQYF
-	-	TRBV27	TRBJ2-7	TGTGCCAGCAGCCCTCAGGGTTTCGCCTACGAGCAGTACTTC	CASSPQGFAYEQYF
-	once	TRBV7-9	TRBJ1-2	TGTGCCAGCAGCTCCCGAGCGGACGGACTACCTTACTATGGCTACACCTTC	CASSSRADGLPYYGYTF
-	-	TRBV28	TRBJ2-1	TGTGCCAGCAGTACCGTTGGGATACTCCGCAATGAGCAGTTCTTC	CASSTVGILRNEQFF
-	once	TRBV28	TRBJ1-1	TGTGCCAGCAGTCAAGACAGGTACATGAACACTGAAGCTTTCTTT	CASSQDRYMNTEAFF
TRBD2	-	TRBV7-9	TRBJ2-5	TGTGCCAGCAGCCGAGGCCCCCTAGCGGGAGTCCCACGGACCCAGTACTTC	CASSRGPLAGVPRTQYF
TRBD2	-	TRBV7-6	TRBJ2-1	TGTGCCAGCAGCTTAACGCCCAGCGGGGTTATCTACAATGAGCAGTTCTTC	CASSLTPSGVIYNEQFF
-	-	TRBV11-2	TRBJ2-7	TGTGCCAGCAGAGGGCCGACCACAGGGTGGACTGGGAGGGAGCAGTACTTC	CASRGPTTGWTGREQYF
TRBD2	-	TRBV27	TRBJ2-4	TGTGCCAGCAGTTTAGCGGGAGGGATGGCCAAAAACATTCAGTACTTC	CASSLAGGMAKNIQYF
-	once	TRBV7-2	TRBJ1-5	TGTGCCAGCAGCTTAGGTAGATATAGCAATCAGCCCCAGCATTTT	CASSLGRYSNQPQHF
TRBD2	-	TRBV5-5	TRBJ2-7	TGTGCCAGCAGCCCCCCGGGACTAGCGGGCACCTACGAGCAGTACTTC	CASSPPGLAGTYEQYF
-	-	TRBV21-1	TRBJ2-7	TGTGCCAGCAGCAAAGCGGAGTTGGGTGAATGGGAGTTTCACTCCTACGAGCAGTACTTC	CASSKAELGEWEFHSYEQYF
TRBD2	-	TRBV29-1	TRBJ2-3	TGCAGCGTTGAACGGACTAGCGGGATGACAGATACGCAGTATTTT	CSVERTSGMTDTQYF
TRBD2	-	TRBV30	TRBJ2-7	TGTGCCTGGAGTGTACGGGGGGTAATCTACGAGCAGTACTTC	CAWSVRGVIYEQYF